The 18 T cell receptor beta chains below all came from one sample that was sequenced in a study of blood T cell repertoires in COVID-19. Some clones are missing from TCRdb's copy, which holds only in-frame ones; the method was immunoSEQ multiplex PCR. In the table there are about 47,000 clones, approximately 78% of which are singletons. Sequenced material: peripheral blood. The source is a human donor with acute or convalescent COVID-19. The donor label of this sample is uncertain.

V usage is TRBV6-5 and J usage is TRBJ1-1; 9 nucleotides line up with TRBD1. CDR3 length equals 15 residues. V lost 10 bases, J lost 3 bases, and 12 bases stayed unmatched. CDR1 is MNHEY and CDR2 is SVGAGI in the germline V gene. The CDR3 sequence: CATTTGGASDTEAFF. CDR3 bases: TGTGCCACTACAACAGGGGGCGCGTCGGACACTGAAGCTTTCTTT.

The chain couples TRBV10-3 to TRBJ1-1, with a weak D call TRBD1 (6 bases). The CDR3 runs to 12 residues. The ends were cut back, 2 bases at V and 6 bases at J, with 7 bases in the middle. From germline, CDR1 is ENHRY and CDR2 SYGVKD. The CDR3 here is CAISEDRSEAFF. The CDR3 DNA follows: TGTGCCATCAGTGAGGACAGGTCTGAAGCTTTCTTT.

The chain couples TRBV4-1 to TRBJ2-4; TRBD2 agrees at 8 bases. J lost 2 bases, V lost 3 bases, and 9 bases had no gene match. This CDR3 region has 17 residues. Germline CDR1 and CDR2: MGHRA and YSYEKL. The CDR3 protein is CASSQASGSSPKNIQYF. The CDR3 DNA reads TGCGCCAGCAGCCAGGCCAGCGGGAGTTCCCCCAAAAACATTCAGTACTTC.

The CDR3 sequence: CASTLGGTGGADIQYF. CDR3 nucleotides: TGTGCCAGCACCCTCGGGGGCACAGGGGGCGCAGACATTCAGTACTTC. This sequence joins TRBV11-3 and TRBJ2-4, with TRBD1 identical over 9 bases. This CDR3 has 16 amino acids. The V gene end was trimmed by 7 bases and the J gene end by 8 bases; junction bases not matched to a gene: 15. CDR1 and CDR2 from the germline V gene are SGHNT and YENEEA. The full variable domain, its missing parts supplied by reference TRBV11-3 and TRBJ2-4, is EAGVVQSPRYKIIEKKQPVAFWCNPISGHNTLYWYLQNLGQGPELLIRYENEEAVDDSQLPKDRFSAERLKGVDSTLKIQPAELGDSAVYLCASTLGGTGGADIQYFGAGTRLSVL.

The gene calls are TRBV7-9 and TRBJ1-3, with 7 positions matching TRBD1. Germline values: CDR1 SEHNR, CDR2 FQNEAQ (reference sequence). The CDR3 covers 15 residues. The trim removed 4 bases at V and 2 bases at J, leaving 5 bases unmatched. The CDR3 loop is CASSSRGVAGNTIYF. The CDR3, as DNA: TGTGCCAGCAGCTCCAGGGGGGTGGCTGGAAACACCATATATTTT.

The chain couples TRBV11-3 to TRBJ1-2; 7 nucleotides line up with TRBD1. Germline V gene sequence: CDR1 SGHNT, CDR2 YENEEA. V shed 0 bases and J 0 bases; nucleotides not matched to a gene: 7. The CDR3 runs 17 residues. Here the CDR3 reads CASSLEPAGTANYGYTF. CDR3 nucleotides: TGTGCCAGCAGCTTAGAACCTGCGGGGACAGCTAACTATGGCTACACCTTC.

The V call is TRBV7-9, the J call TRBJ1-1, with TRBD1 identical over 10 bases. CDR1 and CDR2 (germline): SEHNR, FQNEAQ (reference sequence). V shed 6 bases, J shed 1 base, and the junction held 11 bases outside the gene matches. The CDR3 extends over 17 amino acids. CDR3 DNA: TGTGCCAGCAGGCCTAAGCCGGGACAGGGGAGGAACACTGAAGCTTTCTTT. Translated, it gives CASRPKPGQGRNTEAFF. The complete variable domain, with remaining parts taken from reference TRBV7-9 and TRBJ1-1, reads DTGVSQNPRHKITKRGQNVTFRCDPISEHNRLYWYRQTLGQGPEFLTYFQNEAQLEKSRLLSDRFSAERPKGSFSTLEIQRTEQGDSAMYLCASRPKPGQGRNTEAFFGQGTRLTVV.

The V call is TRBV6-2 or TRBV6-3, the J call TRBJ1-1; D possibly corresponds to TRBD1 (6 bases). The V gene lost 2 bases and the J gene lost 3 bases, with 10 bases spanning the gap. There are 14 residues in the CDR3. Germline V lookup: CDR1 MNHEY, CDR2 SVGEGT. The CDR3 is CASSYGGADTEAFF. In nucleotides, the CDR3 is TGTGCCAGCAGTTACGGGGGGGCGGACACTGAAGCTTTCTTT.

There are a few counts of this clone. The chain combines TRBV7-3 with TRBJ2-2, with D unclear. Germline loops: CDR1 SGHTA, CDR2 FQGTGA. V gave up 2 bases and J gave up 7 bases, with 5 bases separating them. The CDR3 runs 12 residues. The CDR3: CASSLSIGELFF. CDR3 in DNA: TGTGCCAGCAGCTTATCAATCGGGGAGCTGTTTTTT.

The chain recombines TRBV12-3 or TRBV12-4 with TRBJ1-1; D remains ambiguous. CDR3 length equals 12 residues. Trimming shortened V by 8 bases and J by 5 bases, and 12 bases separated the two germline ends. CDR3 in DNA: TGTGCCAGCGCCGCGGTGAGGACTGAAGCTTTCTTT. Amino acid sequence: CASAAVRTEAFF.

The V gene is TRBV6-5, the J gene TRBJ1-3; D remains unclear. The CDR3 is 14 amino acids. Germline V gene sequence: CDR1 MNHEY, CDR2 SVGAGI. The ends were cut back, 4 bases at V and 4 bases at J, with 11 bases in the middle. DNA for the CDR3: TGTGCCAGCAGTTCAACGAGGGAGGGAAACACCATATATTTT. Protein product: CASSSTREGNTIYF.

This CDR3 reads CASSDGQPGGNEQFF. The CDR3 nucleotides are TGTGCCAGCAGTGACGGACAACCAGGGGGGAATGAGCAGTTCTTC. The chain has TRBV6-4 and TRBJ2-1; D might be TRBD1 (7 bases). This CDR3 spans 15 amino acids. V gave up 2 bases and J gave up 7 bases, with 15 bases separating them. Germline V CDR1 and CDR2: MRHNA, SNTAGT.

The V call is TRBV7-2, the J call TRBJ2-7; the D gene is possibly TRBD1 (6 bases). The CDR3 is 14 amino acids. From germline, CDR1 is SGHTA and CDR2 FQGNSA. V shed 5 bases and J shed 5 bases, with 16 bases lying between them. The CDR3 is CASSTRQAENEQYF. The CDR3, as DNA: TGTGCCAGCAGCACAAGACAGGCGGAGAACGAGCAGTACTTC.

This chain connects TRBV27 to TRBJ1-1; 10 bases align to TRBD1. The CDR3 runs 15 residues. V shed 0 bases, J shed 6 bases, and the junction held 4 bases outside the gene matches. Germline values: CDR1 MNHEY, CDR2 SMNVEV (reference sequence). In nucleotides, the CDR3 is TGTGCCAGCAGTTTATCGACAGGGGGCGCCGCTGAAGCTTTCTTT. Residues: CASSLSTGGAAEAFF.

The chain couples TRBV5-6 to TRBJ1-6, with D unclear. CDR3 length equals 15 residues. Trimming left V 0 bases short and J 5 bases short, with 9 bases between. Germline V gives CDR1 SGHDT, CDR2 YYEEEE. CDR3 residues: CASSLVPPNNSPLHF. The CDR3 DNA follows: TGTGCCAGCAGCTTGGTACCGCCTAATAATTCACCCCTCCACTTT.

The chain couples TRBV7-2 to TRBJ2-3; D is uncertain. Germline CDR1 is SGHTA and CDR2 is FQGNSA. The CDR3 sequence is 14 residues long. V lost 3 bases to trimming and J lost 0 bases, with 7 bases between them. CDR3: CASSFSTSTDTQYF. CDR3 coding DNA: TGTGCCAGCAGCTTTTCTACTAGCACAGATACGCAGTATTTT.

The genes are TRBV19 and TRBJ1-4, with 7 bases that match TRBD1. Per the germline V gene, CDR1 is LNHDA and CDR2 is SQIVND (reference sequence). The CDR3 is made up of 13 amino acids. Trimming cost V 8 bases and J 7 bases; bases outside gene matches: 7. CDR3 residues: CASRQGNREKLFF. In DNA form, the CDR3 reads TGTGCCAGTCGACAGGGCAATCGTGAAAAACTGTTTTTT.

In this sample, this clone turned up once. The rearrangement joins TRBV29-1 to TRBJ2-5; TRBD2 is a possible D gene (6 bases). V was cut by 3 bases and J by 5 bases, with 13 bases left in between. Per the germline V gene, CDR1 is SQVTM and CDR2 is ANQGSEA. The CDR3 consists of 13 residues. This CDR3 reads CSVDPGRVETQYF. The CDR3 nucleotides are TGCAGCGTTGACCCCGGGAGAGTGGAGACCCAGTACTTC.